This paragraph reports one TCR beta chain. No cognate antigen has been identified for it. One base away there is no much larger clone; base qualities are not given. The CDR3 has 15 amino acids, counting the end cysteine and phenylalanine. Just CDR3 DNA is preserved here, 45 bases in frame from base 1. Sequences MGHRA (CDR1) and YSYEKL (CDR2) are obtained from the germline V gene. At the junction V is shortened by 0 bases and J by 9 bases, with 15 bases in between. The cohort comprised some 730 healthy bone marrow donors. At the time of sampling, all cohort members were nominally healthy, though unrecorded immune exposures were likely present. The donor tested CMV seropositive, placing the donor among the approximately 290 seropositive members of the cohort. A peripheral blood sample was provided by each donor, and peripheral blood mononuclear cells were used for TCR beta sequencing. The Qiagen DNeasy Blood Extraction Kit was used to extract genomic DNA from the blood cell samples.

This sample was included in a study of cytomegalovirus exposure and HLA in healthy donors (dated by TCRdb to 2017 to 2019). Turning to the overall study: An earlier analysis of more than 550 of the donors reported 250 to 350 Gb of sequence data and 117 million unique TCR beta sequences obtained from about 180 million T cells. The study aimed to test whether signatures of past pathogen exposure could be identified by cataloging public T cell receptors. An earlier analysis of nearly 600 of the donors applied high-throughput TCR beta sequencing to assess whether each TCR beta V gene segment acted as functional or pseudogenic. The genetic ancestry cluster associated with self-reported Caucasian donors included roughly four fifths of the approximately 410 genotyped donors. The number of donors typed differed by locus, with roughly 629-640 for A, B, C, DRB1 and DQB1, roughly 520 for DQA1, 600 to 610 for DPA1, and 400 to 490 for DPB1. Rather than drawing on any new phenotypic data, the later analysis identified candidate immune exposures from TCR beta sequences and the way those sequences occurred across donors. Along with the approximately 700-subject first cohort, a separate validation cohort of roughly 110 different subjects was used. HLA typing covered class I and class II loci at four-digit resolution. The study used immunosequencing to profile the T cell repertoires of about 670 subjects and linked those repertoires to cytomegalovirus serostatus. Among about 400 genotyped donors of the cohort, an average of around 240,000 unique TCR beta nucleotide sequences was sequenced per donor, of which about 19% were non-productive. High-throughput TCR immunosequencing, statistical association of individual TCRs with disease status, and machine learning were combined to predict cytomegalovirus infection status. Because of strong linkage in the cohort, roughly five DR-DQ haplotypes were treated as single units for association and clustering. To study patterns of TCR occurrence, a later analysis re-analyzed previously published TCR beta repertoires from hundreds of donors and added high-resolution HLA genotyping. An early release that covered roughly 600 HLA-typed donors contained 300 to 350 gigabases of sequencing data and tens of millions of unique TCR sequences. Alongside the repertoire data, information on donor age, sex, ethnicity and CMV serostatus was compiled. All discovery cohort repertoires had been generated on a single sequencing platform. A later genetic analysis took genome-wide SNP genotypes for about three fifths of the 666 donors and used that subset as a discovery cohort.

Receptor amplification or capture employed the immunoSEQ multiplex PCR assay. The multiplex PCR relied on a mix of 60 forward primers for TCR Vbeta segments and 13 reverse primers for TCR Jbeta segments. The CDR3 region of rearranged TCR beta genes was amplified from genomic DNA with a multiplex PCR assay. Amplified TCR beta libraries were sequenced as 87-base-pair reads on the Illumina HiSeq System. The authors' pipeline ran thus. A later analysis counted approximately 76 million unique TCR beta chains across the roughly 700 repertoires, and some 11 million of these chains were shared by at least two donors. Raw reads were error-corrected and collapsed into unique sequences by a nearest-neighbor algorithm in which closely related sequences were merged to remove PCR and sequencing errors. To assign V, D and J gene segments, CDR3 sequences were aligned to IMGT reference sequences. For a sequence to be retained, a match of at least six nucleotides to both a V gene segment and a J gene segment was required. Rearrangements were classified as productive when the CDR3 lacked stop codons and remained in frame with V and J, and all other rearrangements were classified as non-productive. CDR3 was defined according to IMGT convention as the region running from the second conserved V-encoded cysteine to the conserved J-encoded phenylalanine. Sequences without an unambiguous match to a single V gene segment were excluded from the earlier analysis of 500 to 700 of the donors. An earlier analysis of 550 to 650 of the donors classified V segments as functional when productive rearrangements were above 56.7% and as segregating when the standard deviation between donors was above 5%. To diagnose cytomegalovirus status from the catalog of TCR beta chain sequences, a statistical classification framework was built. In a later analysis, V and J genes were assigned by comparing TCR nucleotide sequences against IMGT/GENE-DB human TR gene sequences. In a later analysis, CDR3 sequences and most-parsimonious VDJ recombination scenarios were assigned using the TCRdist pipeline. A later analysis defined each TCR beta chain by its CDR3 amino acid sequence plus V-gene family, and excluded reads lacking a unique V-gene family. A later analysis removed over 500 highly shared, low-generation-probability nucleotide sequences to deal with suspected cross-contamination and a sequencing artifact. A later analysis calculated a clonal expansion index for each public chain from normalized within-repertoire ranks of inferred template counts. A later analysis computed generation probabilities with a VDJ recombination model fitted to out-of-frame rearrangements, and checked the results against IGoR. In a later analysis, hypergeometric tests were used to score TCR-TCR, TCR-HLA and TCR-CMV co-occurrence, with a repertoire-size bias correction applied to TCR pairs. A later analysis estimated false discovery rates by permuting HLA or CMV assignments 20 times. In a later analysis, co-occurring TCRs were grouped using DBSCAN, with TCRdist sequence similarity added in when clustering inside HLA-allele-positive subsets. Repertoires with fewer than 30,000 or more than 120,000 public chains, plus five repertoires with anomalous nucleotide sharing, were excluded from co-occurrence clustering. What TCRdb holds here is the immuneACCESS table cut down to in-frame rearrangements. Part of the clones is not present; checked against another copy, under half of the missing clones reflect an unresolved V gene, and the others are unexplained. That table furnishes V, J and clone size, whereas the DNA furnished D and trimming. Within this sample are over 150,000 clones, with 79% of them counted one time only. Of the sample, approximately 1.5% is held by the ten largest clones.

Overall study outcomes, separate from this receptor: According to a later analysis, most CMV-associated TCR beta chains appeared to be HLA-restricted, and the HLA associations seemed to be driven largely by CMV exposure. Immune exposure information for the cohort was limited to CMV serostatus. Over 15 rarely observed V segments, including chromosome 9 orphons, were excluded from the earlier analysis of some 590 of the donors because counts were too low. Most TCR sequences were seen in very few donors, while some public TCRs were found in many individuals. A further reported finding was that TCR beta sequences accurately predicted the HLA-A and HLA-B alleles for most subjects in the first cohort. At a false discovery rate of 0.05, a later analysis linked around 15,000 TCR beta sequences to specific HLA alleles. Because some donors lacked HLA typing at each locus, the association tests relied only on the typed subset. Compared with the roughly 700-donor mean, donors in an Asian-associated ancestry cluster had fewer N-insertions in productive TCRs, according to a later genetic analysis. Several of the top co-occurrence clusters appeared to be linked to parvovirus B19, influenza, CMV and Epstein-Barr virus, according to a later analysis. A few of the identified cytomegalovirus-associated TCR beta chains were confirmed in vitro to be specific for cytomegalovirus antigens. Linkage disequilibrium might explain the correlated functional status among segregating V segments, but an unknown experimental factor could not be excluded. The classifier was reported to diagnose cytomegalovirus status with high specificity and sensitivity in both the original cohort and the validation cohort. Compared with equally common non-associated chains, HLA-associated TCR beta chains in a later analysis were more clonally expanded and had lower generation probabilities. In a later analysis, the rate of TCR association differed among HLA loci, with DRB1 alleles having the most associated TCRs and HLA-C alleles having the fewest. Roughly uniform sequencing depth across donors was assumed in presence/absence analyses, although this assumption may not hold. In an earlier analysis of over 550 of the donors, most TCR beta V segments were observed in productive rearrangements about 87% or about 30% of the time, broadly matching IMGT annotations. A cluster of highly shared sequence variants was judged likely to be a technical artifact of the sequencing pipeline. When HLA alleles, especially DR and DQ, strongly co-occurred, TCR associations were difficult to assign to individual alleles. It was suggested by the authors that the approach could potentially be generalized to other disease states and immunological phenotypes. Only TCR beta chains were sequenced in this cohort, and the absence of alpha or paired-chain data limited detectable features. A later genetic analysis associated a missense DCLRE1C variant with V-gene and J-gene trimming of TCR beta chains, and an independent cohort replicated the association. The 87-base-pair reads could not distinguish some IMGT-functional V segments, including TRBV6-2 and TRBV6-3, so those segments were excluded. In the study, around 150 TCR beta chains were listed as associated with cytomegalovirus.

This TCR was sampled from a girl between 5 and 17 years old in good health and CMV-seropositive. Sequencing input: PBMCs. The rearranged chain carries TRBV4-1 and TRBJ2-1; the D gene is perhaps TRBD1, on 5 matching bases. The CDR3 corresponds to CASSQDPGRVVEQFF. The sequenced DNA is TGCGCCAGCAGCCAAGATCCCGGCAGGGTGGTTGAGCAGTTCTTC.